The 32 T cell receptor beta chains reported below all come from one sample, sequenced in a study of identical twins. One entry per CDR3 protein, called by TCRdb with MiXCR from the 5' RACE reads. The sample lists around 250,000 distinct CDR3 sequences; 12% were seen once. These data also featured in a second study, about yellow fever vaccine responses in identical twins.

The source material was memory (CD45RO+) T cells sorted from blood. These receptors all stem from a young woman in good health.

This clonotype was observed a few times. This rearrangement joins TRBV29-1 to TRBJ2-7; 10 nucleotides line up with TRBD2. Germline CDR1 SQVTM, CDR2 ANQGSEA. V dropped 2 bases and J dropped 3; count of bases not matched to a gene: 7. This CDR3 spans 15 amino acids. The CDR3 here is CSVEYGTSELYEQYF. The CDR3 DNA is TGCAGCGTTGAATATGGGACTAGCGAACTCTACGAGCAGTACTTC.

The sample holds a few counts of this clonotype. The chain combines TRBV20-1 with TRBJ2-7; TRBD2 agrees at 8 bases. The trim removed 6 bases at V and 3 bases at J, leaving 7 bases unmatched. Germline V gene data show CDR1 as DFQATT and CDR2 as SNEGSKA (reference sequence). This CDR3 comprises 13 residues. CDR3 amino acids: CSATGLGLYEQYF. The CDR3 nucleotides are TGCAGTGCAACGGGACTAGGACTCTACGAGCAGTACTTC.

The sample holds a few counts of this clonotype. The rearrangement uses TRBV18 and TRBJ1-1, with D possibly TRBD1 on 6 matching bases. Trimming removed 3 bases from V and 0 bases from J, with 11 bases in between. The CDR3 has 15 amino acids. The germline gives CDR1 KGHSH, CDR2 LQKENI. The CDR3 here is CASSPPRGLNTEAFF. The DNA for the CDR3 is TGTGCCAGCTCACCCCCCAGGGGCCTGAACACTGAAGCTTTCTTT.

This clonotype appeared a few times. CDR3 amino acids: CAISKPGQDTGELFF. The CDR3 nucleotides read TGTGCCATCAGCAAACCGGGACAGGACACCGGGGAGCTGTTTTTT. This rearrangement joins TRBV10-3 to TRBJ2-2; 8 bases agree with TRBD1. Germline V gene data show CDR1 as ENHRY and CDR2 as SYGVKD. V trimming: 6 bases; J trimming: 3 bases; junction bases outside the gene matches: 6. The length of the CDR3 is 15 residues.

This clonotype was recorded a few times. CDR3 loop: CASSARGAYNSPLHF. CDR3 DNA: TGTGCCAGCAGTGCCCGGGGCGCTTATAATTCACCCCTCCACTTT. V is TRBV28 and J is TRBJ1-6, with D tentatively TRBD1 (5 bases). V was trimmed by 5 bases and J by 4 bases, leaving 12 bases between them. Germline V lookup: CDR1 MDHEN, CDR2 SYDVKM. This CDR3 region has 15 residues.

Ten or more counts support this clonotype. The J gene is TRBJ1-2, the V gene TRBV14; 8 nucleotides align to TRBD1. The V gene's germline CDR1 is SGHDN and CDR2 FVKESK. J was trimmed by 7 bases and V by 4 bases; bases with no gene match: 14. The CDR3 has 16 amino acids. CDR3 nucleotides: TGTGCCAGCAGCCCCATCGGGACAGGAAAAATTGCTGGCTACACCTTC. Translation: CASSPIGTGKIAGYTF.

In DNA, the CDR3 is TGTGCCAGCAGTTTTTTCGGGCAGGGCACCTACGAGCAGTACTTC. Amino acid sequence: CASSFFGQGTYEQYF. The chain employs TRBV12-3 or TRBV12-4 and TRBJ2-7; D might be TRBD1 (5 bases). The germline V and J ends were trimmed by 3 bases and 2 bases, with 14 bases remaining between them. The CDR3 runs to 15 residues.

This clonotype was detected a few times. In nucleotides, the CDR3 is TGTGCCAGTGACCGCGGACTAGCGGGGGGGAATGAGCAGTTCTTC. It codes for CASDRGLAGGNEQFF. J is TRBJ2-1 and V is TRBV7-9, with 15 bases aligning to TRBD2. The CDR3 totals 15 residues. Trimming at V came to 9 bases and at J to 7 bases, leaving 7 bases not matched to a gene. Germline V gene lookup returns CDR1 SEHNR and CDR2 FQNEAQ (reference sequence).

The V call is TRBV7-2, the J call TRBJ2-1, with 12 bases aligning to TRBD2. CDR1 is SGHTA, CDR2 FQGNSA, per germline. V shed 5 bases and J 7 bases; nucleotides not matched to a gene: 12. The CDR3 contains 17 residues. The CDR3 reads CASSTGVLAGGRNEQFF. The CDR3 DNA reads TGTGCCAGCAGCACTGGCGTTCTAGCGGGGGGGCGGAATGAGCAGTTCTTC.

This sequence joins TRBV20-1 and TRBJ2-7; D is uncertain. V shed 3 bases and J shed 2 bases, with 17 bases lying between them. CDR1 and CDR2 from the germline V gene are DFQATT and SNEGSKA (reference sequence). CDR3 size: 15 residues. The CDR3 DNA reads as TGCAGTGCTAGGAGGCCACCGGGTCCCACCTACGAGCAGTACTTC. Protein product: CSARRPPGPTYEQYF.

A few counts support this clonotype. This chain connects TRBV11-1 to TRBJ1-2; maybe TRBD1 (6 bases). Deletions cut 0 bases from V and 1 base from J, with 24 bases between. The CDR3 runs 20 residues. The germline V gene has CDR1 SGHAT and CDR2 FQDESV (reference sequence). The CDR3 DNA sequence: TGTGCCAGCAGCTTAGCGGACCCGGGACACAGTTTTCCAAATAACTATGGCTACACCTTC. The encoded protein is CASSLADPGHSFPNNYGYTF.

This clonotype has only a few counts. This chain connects TRBV6-1 to TRBJ1-1; 10 positions match TRBD1. Per the germline V gene, CDR1 is MNHNS and CDR2 is SASEGT. There are 16 residues in the CDR3. V was clipped by 6 bases and J by 2 bases; unmatched bases: 9. CDR3 residues: CASRPGQGRVNTEAFF. The CDR3 nucleotides read TGTGCCAGCAGACCGGGACAGGGGAGGGTAAACACTGAAGCTTTCTTT.

This chain connects TRBV2 to TRBJ2-5; possibly TRBD1 for D (5 bases). V was trimmed by 3 bases and J by 6 bases, leaving 11 bases between them. Germline CDR1 is SNHLY and CDR2 is FYNNEI. CDR3 length: 13 amino acids. The CDR3 spells CASSDAGLQTQYF. Written as DNA, the CDR3 is TGTGCCAGCAGTGACGCAGGGCTGCAGACCCAGTACTTC. The whole variable domain, remainder taken from reference TRBV2 and TRBJ2-5, is EPEVTQTPSHQVTQMGQEVILRCVPISNHLYFYWYRQILGQKVEFLVSFYNNEISEKSEIFDDQFSVERPDGSNFTLKIRSTKLEDSAMYFCASSDAGLQTQYFGPGTRLLVL.

This clonotype was seen a few times. J is TRBJ2-7 and V is TRBV12-3 or TRBV12-4; 8 bases map to TRBD1. J lost 3 bases, V lost 7 bases, and 11 bases had no gene match. The CDR3 totals 15 residues. CDR3: CASTYGDRLNYEQYF. CDR3 sequence (DNA): TGTGCCAGCACCTACGGGGACAGGCTGAACTACGAGCAGTACTTC.

The chain recombines TRBV30 with TRBJ2-7; D ambiguous. Germline-derived CDR1 and CDR2 are GTSNPN and SVGIG (reference sequence). The CDR3 sequence is 13 residues long. The germline V and J ends were trimmed by 0 bases and 0 bases, with 6 bases remaining between them. Here the CDR3 reads CAWSVGASYEQYF. The CDR3, as DNA: TGTGCCTGGAGTGTCGGAGCCTCCTACGAGCAGTACTTC.

This clonotype turned up a few times. The CDR3 reads CASSLTTANEQFF. The CDR3 nucleotides read TGTGCCAGCAGCTTGACTACCGCAAATGAGCAGTTCTTC. This sequence joins TRBV7-2 and TRBJ2-1; tentative D call: TRBD2 (5 bases). The CDR3 is made up of 13 amino acids. V lost 3 bases and J 7 bases, leaving 10 bases between the germline ends. Germline V gene sequence: CDR1 SGHTA, CDR2 FQGNSA. Filled out from reference TRBV7-2 and TRBJ2-1, the complete variable domain reads GAGVSQSPSNKVTEKGKDVELRCDPISGHTALYWYRQSLGQGLEFLIYFQGNSAPDKSGLPSDRFSAERTGGSVSTLTIQRTQQEDSAVYLCASSLTTANEQFFGPGTRLTVL.

DNA of the CDR3: TGCAGTGCTAGAGGAGGCACCTCAGATACGCAGTATTTT. It translates to CSARGGTSDTQYF. This chain uses TRBV20-1 with TRBJ2-3; no definite D call. Germline CDR1 DFQATT, CDR2 SNEGSKA (reference sequence). V lost 1 base, J lost 4 bases, and 9 bases lay in between. The CDR3 covers 13 residues.

In its sample, this clonotype was seen a few times. The gene calls are TRBV7-9 and TRBJ2-7; no clear D. Germline V CDR1 and CDR2: SEHNR, FQNEAQ (reference sequence). The CDR3 loop spans 11 amino acids. V was trimmed by 4 bases and J by 6 bases, leaving 7 bases between them. The CDR3 DNA is TGTGCCAGCAGCTGGCAGTTCGAGCAGTACTTC. Protein sequence: CASSWQFEQYF. Full variable domain (rest looked up from reference TRBV7-9 and TRBJ2-7): DTGVSQNPRHKITKRGQNVTFRCDPISEHNRLYWYRQTLGQGPEFLTYFQNEAQLEKSRLLSDRFSAERPKGSFSTLEIQRTEQGDSAMYLCASSWQFEQYFGPGTRLTVT.

Points on this clonotype: This sequence may be a read error, since a much larger clone differs from it by one base. The chain links TRBV21-1 to TRBJ1-5. TRBV21-1 is a documented pseudogene. The CDR3 contains 11 residues. CDR3 sequence reads: CASSKGQPQHF. As DNA, the CDR3 is TGTGCCAGCAGCAAGGGTCAGCCCCAGCATTTT.

In its sample, this clonotype was seen a few times. CDR3 region: CASSSAYHTQYF. The CDR3 coding sequence is TGTGCCAGCAGCTCTGCTTATCATACGCAGTATTTT. This rearrangement joins TRBV7-8 to TRBJ2-3; D not resolved. Germline V gene lookup returns CDR1 SGHVS and CDR2 FQNEAQ. The ends were cut back, 4 bases at V and 7 bases at J, with 9 bases in the middle. This CDR3 region has 12 residues.

The chain uses TRBV30 and TRBJ2-1; no clear D. V was shortened by 4 bases and J by 3 bases, with 13 bases between the two germline ends. Germline V gives CDR1 GTSNPN, CDR2 SVGIG (reference sequence). This CDR3 has 14 residues. The CDR3 nucleotides are TGTGCCTGGAATCGCCAGGAAATCTACAATGAGCAGTTCTTC. Its translation: CAWNRQEIYNEQFF.

CDR3 DNA: TGTGCCAGCAGCTTGGCTTTCCCGGGACAGGCAGGCGAGCAGTACTTC. Its translation is CASSLAFPGQAGEQYF. This chain links TRBV5-6 with TRBJ2-7; 8 bases match TRBD1. CDR1 is SGHDT, CDR2 YYEEEE, per germline. The CDR3 has 16 amino acids. J lost 6 bases, V lost 0 bases, and 11 bases had no gene match.

This clonotype occurred a few times. The chain combines TRBV20-1 with TRBJ1-4; D possibly corresponds to TRBD1 (6 bases). Germline assignment: CDR1 DFQATT and CDR2 SNEGSKA (reference sequence). The CDR3 spans 13 residues. V was pared by 5 bases and J by 8 bases, with 15 bases between. The CDR3 nucleotides read TGCAGTGCTCAGGACAGTCGACGGGAAAAACTGTTTTTT. It yields the protein CSAQDSRREKLFF.

At least ten counts were recorded for this clonotype. The chain is built from TRBV6-2 or TRBV6-3 and TRBJ2-7; D is uncertain. CDR1 is MNHEY and CDR2 is SVGEGT in the germline V gene. The CDR3 spans 15 residues. Trimming shortened V by 0 bases and J by 3 bases, and 12 bases separated the two germline ends. CDR3 in DNA: TGTGCCAGCAGTTACTCGGACCGCATAAACTACGAGCAGTACTTC. This encodes CASSYSDRINYEQYF.

This clonotype was seen more than once but under ten times. The rearrangement joins TRBV9 to TRBJ2-1; D is perhaps TRBD1 or TRBD2 (6 bases each). V shed 3 bases and J shed 8 bases, with 15 bases lying between them. The CDR3 loop spans 14 amino acids. Germline V lookup: CDR1 SGDLS, CDR2 YYNGEE. CDR3 region: CASSEGGAKYEQFF. In nucleotides, the CDR3 is TGTGCCAGCAGCGAGGGGGGCGCTAAATATGAGCAGTTCTTC.

The chain carries TRBV29-1 and TRBJ1-1; D not resolved. Germline lookup yields CDR1 SQVTM and CDR2 ANQGSEA. V was clipped by 7 bases and J by 5 bases, with 17 bases between them. This CDR3 is built from 13 residues. The CDR3 reads CSAATYIGTEAFF. CDR3 DNA: TGCAGCGCCGCTACCTACATAGGGACTGAAGCTTTCTTT.

This clonotype was seen at least ten times. V and J are TRBV29-1 and TRBJ2-5; D gene ambiguous. There are 12 residues in the CDR3. Germline CDR1 SQVTM, CDR2 ANQGSEA. Trimming removed 4 bases from V and 2 bases from J, with 8 bases in between. In DNA form, the CDR3 reads TGCAGCGTTGTTTTTCAGCAAGAGACCCAGTACTTC. Translating it yields CSVVFQQETQYF.

This clonotype has a handful of counts. The chain joins TRBV5-1 to TRBJ2-1; D remains unclear. This CDR3 is 14 amino acids long. Trimming pared 0 bases from V and 10 bases from J, leaving 14 bases between. Germline V CDR1 and CDR2: SGHRS, YFSETQ. This CDR3 is CASSLGVTAGEQFF. For the CDR3, the DNA is TGCGCCAGCAGCTTGGGAGTCACGGCAGGCGAGCAGTTCTTC.

Details on this clonotype: One base away lies a much larger clone, so this may be a sequencing read error. The chain combines TRBV28 with TRBJ2-1; tentatively, D is TRBD2 (6 bases). From germline, CDR1 is MDHEN and CDR2 SYDVKM. The CDR3 runs to 15 residues. Trimming took off 6 bases at V and 2 bases at J, with 14 bases between the two ends. In DNA, the CDR3 is TGTGCCAGCAGCTCCGGGAGAAAGCCCTACAATGAGCAGTTCTTC. This sequence encodes CASSSGRKPYNEQFF.

This clonotype has more than one count but fewer than ten. V usage is TRBV30 and J usage is TRBJ1-1; 11 nucleotides match TRBD1. Germline CDR1 and CDR2: GTSNPN and SVGIG (reference sequence). The V gene end was trimmed by 4 bases and the J gene end by 5 bases; junction bases not matched to a gene: 6. The CDR3 is made up of 14 amino acids. The CDR3 here is CAWTRTGGGTEAFF. In nucleotides, the CDR3 is TGTGCCTGGACCAGGACAGGGGGCGGGACTGAAGCTTTCTTT.

This clonotype was seen ten or more times. The chain combines TRBV4-1 with TRBJ2-7; TRBD1 matches 8 bases. The CDR3 has 17 residues. CDR1 and CDR2 from the germline V gene are MGHRA and YSYEKL. Losses at the gene ends were 2 bases for V and 2 bases for J; bases not matched to a gene: 11. CDR3 region: CASSQIAGTGYPYEQYF. The CDR3 coding sequence is TGCGCCAGCAGCCAAATCGCCGGGACAGGTTATCCCTACGAGCAGTACTTC.

This clonotype was detected only a few times. CDR3: CASSPPGGGLGDTQYF. The DNA for the CDR3 is TGTGCCAGCAGCCCTCCAGGGGGCGGATTAGGGGATACGCAGTATTTT. V is TRBV3-1 and J is TRBJ2-3, with TRBD1 identical over 8 bases. CDR1 and CDR2 from the germline V gene are LGHDT and YNNKEL (reference sequence). Trimming took 4 bases from V and 6 from J; bases not matched to a gene: 12. The CDR3 has 16 residues.